This T cell receptor (beta chain) was found in a study of T cell responses to AZD1222 COVID-19 vaccine. Germline CDR1 is MNHNS and CDR2 is SASEGT. The CDR3 is made up of 16 amino acids. Losses at the gene ends were 2 bases for V and 4 bases for J; bases not matched to a gene: 8. Assay used: immunoSEQ multiplex PCR; TCRdb lists only in-frame clones, some missing. The sample has roughly 150,000 clones, under 95% seen once. This receptor was taken from an adult in good health. The chain is built from TRBV6-1 and TRBJ2-7, with TRBD2 matching 10 bases. Sequenced material: peripheral blood, taken on day 0 of AZD1222 vaccination. Here the CDR3 DNA reads TGTGCCAGCAGTGAATCAACTAGCGGGACCAGGTACGAGCAGTACTTC. Translation gives CASSESTSGTRYEQYF.